This T cell receptor (beta chain) stems from a study of cytomegalovirus exposure and HLA in healthy donors. It was with 60 Vbeta and 13 Jbeta primers that the PCR ran. This table comes from immunoSEQ multiplex PCR, and its TCRdb copy is limited to in-frame clones, with some not included. The repertoire consists of about 180,000 clones, with about three quarters occurring once and the leading ten covering less than 1.5%. The CDR3 consists of 15 residues. The germline V and J ends were trimmed by 10 bases and 4 bases, with 23 bases remaining between them. Germline CDR1 ENHRY, CDR2 SYGVKD. Regarding donors, all were healthy bone marrow donors.

V and J are TRBV10-3 and TRBJ2-7, with D perhaps matching TRBD2 (5 bases). The sequenced sample consisted of PBMCs. The receptor's source is a woman aged 25 to 45 in good health and CMV-seropositive. The DNA for the CDR3 is TGTGCCACCGCCGAGGGCGAACCCGGAGGATACGAGCAGTACTTC. Amino acid sequence: CATAEGEPGGYEQYF.